This TCR beta chain originates from a study of blood T cell repertoires in COVID-19. CDR3 size: 13 residues. The germline V gene encodes CDR1 MNHNY and CDR2 SVGAGI (reference sequence). J was trimmed by 5 bases and V by 6 bases; bases with no gene match: 6. Using immunoSEQ multiplex PCR, the repertoire was profiled, and TCRdb retains in-frame clones only, with some absent. Counted here are about 400,000 clones, 70% to 90% occurring once; the ten biggest clones make up roughly 2%. Sequencing was done on a sample of PBMCs or T cells enriched from blood (not recorded which). The chain links TRBV6-6 to TRBJ1-1; TRBD1 matches at 7 bases. This receptor was taken from a woman in her thirties or forties with acute COVID-19. CDR3: CASSETGKTEAFF. CDR3 coding DNA: TGTGCCAGCAGCGAGACAGGGAAGACTGAAGCTTTCTTT.